The 18 T cell receptor beta chains below all came from one sample that was sequenced in a study of beta chain features in type 1 diabetes (dated by TCRdb to the late 2010s). The full study reports these points: Type 1 diabetes patients showed a moderate but significant shortening of TCRB CDR3 length in all four CD4+ subsets.

The method behind the library was the immunoSEQ multiplex PCR assay. The High Capacity cDNA Reverse Transcription Kit was used to reverse transcribe all of the isolated RNA, meaning that expressed TCRB transcripts were what got sequenced. Drawn from immuneACCESS, this table holds only the in-frame rearrangements with V and J called that TCRdb kept. Clones are partly lost; checked studies trace under half to an unresolved V gene and leave the rest unexplained. Counted in this sample were about 640,000 clones; approximately 13% of them appeared once. Of the sample, about 0.11% is held by the ten largest clones. These receptors lack a known antigen. The source material was naive CD4+ T cells from blood. The intended sense of this specimen's cell subset or site label: true naive CD4+ T cells. The receptors shown here come from a man aged 25-40 years with type 1 diabetes.

The sample holds a few counts of this clone. V is TRBV18 and J is TRBJ1-2; 10 bases are a match to TRBD1. V dropped 3 bases and J dropped 2; count of bases not matched to a gene: 9. Germline assignment: CDR1 KGHSH and CDR2 LQKENI. The CDR3 runs to 17 residues. CDR3 in amino acids: CASSPSSGTGANYGYTF. For the CDR3, the DNA is TGTGCCAGCTCACCTTCCTCCGGGACAGGGGCGAACTATGGCTACACCTTC.

The J gene is TRBJ2-1, the V gene TRBV7-2, with D perhaps TRBD1 (5 bases). Per germline, CDR1 SGHTA and CDR2 FQGNSA. The CDR3 contains 15 residues. Trimming took 8 bases from V and 1 from J, leaving 15 bases between them. The CDR3 DNA is TGTGCCAGCGGGGCTACCCTTCGTTCCTACAATGAGCAGTTCTTC. Amino acid sequence: CASGATLRSYNEQFF.

The gene calls are TRBV7-9 and TRBJ2-1; D call uncertain. Germline assignment: CDR1 SEHNR and CDR2 FQNEAQ (reference sequence). The CDR3 extends over 11 amino acids. V was shortened by 0 bases and J by 13 bases, with 7 bases between the two germline ends. CDR3 DNA sequence: TGTGCCAGCAGCTTAGCGGCACTTCAGTTCTTC. Translation: CASSLAALQFF.

V and J are TRBV25-1 and TRBJ2-7; no reliable D call. The ends were cut back, 3 bases at V and 4 bases at J, with 7 bases in the middle. This CDR3 region has 12 residues. Germline V gene sequence: CDR1 MGHDK, CDR2 SYGVNS. The DNA of the CDR3 is TGTGCCAGCAGTGAGCAGGATTACGAGCAGTACTTC. This sequence encodes CASSEQDYEQYF.

This clone showed up just a few times. The rearrangement uses TRBV27 and TRBJ1-5; D call uncertain. Trimming removed 3 bases from V and 0 bases from J, with 6 bases in between. Germline V gene data show CDR1 as MNHEY and CDR2 as SMNVEV (reference sequence). The CDR3 is made up of 14 amino acids. DNA of the CDR3: TGTGCCAGCAGTTTCGCCTATAGCAATCAGCCCCAGCATTTT. Translated: CASSFAYSNQPQHF.

Only a few counts were recorded for this clone. The rearrangement joins TRBV11-2 to TRBJ1-5; 8 bases are shared with TRBD1. This CDR3 is built from 13 residues. CDR1 is SGHAT, CDR2 FQNNGV, per germline. V lost 5 bases to trimming and J lost 4 bases; unmatched junction nucleotides: 1. The CDR3 region is CASSGDRNQPQHF. CDR3 DNA sequence: TGTGCCAGCAGCGGGGACAGGAATCAGCCCCAGCATTTT.

V is TRBV6-4 and J is TRBJ1-2; D gene uncertain. CDR3 size: 12 residues. Germline values: CDR1 MRHNA, CDR2 SNTAGT. Trimming removed 4 bases from V and 2 bases from J, with 5 bases in between. CDR3 sequence reads: CASSAENYGYTF. CDR3 sequence (DNA): TGTGCCAGCAGTGCAGAGAACTATGGCTACACCTTC.

This clone appeared a few times. The V call is TRBV7-2, the J call TRBJ2-4; D is perhaps TRBD1 (6 bases). CDR1 is SGHTA, CDR2 FQGNSA, per germline. This CDR3 comprises 16 residues. The V and J ends lost 7 bases and 1 base respectively, with 17 bases between them. CDR3 loop: CASTRGVGTAKNIQYF. CDR3 in DNA: TGTGCCAGCACCAGGGGTGTGGGGACGGCCAAAAACATTCAGTACTTC.

The V gene is TRBV25-1, the J gene TRBJ2-1, with D unresolved. The V end was cut by 1 base, the J end by 1 base, with 2 bases between. The CDR3 has 13 amino acids. CDR1 and CDR2 from the germline V gene are MGHDK and SYGVNS. Here the CDR3 DNA reads TGTGCCAGCAGTGAATCTTCCTACAATGAGCAGTTCTTC. This sequence encodes CASSESSYNEQFF.

This clone was seen a handful of times. The chain combines TRBV7-9 with TRBJ1-6; perhaps TRBD1 as D (6 bases). There are 14 residues in the CDR3. Trimming removed 1 base at V and 10 bases at J, with 11 bases between. Germline V CDR1 and CDR2: SEHNR, FQNEAQ (reference sequence). DNA of the CDR3: TGTGCCAGCAGCTTAGACAGGGTGAACTCACCCCTCCACTTT. Translation: CASSLDRVNSPLHF.

There are a few counts of this clone. The genes are TRBV30 and TRBJ2-3; tentatively, D is TRBD1 (6 bases). V lost 3 bases to trimming and J lost 4 bases, with 11 bases between them. The CDR3 spans 13 residues. Germline V lookup: CDR1 GTSNPN, CDR2 SVGIG (reference sequence). The CDR3 region has the DNA TGTGCCTGGAGGGGAACAGGGTCAGATACGCAGTATTTT. It yields the protein CAWRGTGSDTQYF.

The V call is TRBV9, the J call TRBJ1-3; D unclear. The CDR3 totals 17 residues. Germline V gene sequence: CDR1 SGDLS, CDR2 YYNGEE. The V and J ends lost 0 bases and 2 bases respectively, with 15 bases between them. The CDR3 DNA reads TGTGCCAGCAGCGTAGAAGTGTTTGGAGGCACTGGAAACACCATATATTTT. The encoded protein is CASSVEVFGGTGNTIYF.

This clone has only a few counts. The chain has TRBV25-1 and TRBJ1-4; D call uncertain. From germline, CDR1 is MGHDK and CDR2 SYGVNS. Trimming removed 3 bases from V and 4 bases from J, with 6 bases in between. The CDR3 is 13 residues long. CDR3 residues: CASSDPINEKLFF. The CDR3 coding sequence is TGTGCCAGCAGTGACCCTATTAATGAAAAACTGTTTTTT.

This clone was counted a few times. The CDR3 region is CASSPQGNEKLFF. CDR3 nucleotides: TGTGCCAGTAGTCCGCAGGGTAATGAAAAACTGTTTTTT. The chain couples TRBV19 to TRBJ1-4; possible D gene TRBD1, 5 bases. The V end lost 5 bases, the J end lost 4 bases, and 8 bases lay between the germline ends. The CDR3 spans 13 residues. In germline, CDR1 is LNHDA, CDR2 SQIVND (reference sequence). The full variable domain, rest sourced from reference TRBV19 and TRBJ1-4, is DGGITQSPKYLFRKEGQNVTLSCEQNLNHDAMYWYRQDPGQGLRLIYYSQIVNDFQKGDIAEGYSVSREKKESFPLTVTSAQKNPTAFYLCASSPQGNEKLFFGSGTQLSVL.

The gene calls are TRBV12-5 and TRBJ2-1; D perhaps matches TRBD1 (6 bases). The CDR3 spans 16 residues. Per germline, CDR1 LGHNT and CDR2 FRNRAP. Trimming removed 6 bases from V and 3 bases from J, with 18 bases in between. This CDR3 is CASGPTTGTHYNEQFF. The CDR3 DNA sequence: TGTGCTAGTGGCCCAACGACCGGGACACACTACAATGAGCAGTTCTTC.

This clone came up a few times. The DNA of the CDR3 is TGTGCCTGGAGTAACCTCGGCAGGGCGGGGGAGACCCAGTACTTC. Protein product: CAWSNLGRAGETQYF. The chain recombines TRBV30 with TRBJ2-5; a possible D gene is TRBD2 (6 bases). There are 15 residues in the CDR3. CDR1 and CDR2 from the germline V gene are GTSNPN and SVGIG (reference sequence). V lost 2 bases and J lost 5, with 18 bases in between.

The table lists this clone with a few counts. Other DNA sequences in the same sample also yield this CDR3. The V call is TRBV7-2, the J call TRBJ2-7; 9 nucleotides line up with TRBD2. The ends lost 0 bases at V and 0 bases at J; junction bases unmatched: 3. Germline loops: CDR1 SGHTA, CDR2 FQGNSA. The CDR3 extends over 16 amino acids. CDR3 coding DNA: TGTGCCAGCAGCTTAGCGCTAGCGGGGAGCTCCTACGAGCAGTACTTC. Translation gives CASSLALAGSSYEQYF.

The J gene is TRBJ1-6, the V gene TRBV7-2; 12 bases are shared with TRBD1. The CDR3 length is 14 residues. Germline assignment: CDR1 SGHTA and CDR2 FQGNSA. Losses at the gene ends were 5 bases for V and 10 bases for J; bases not matched to a gene: 3. In nucleotides, the CDR3 is TGTGCCAGCAGCCCTGGGACAGGGGGCTCACCCCTCCACTTT. Translating it yields CASSPGTGGSPLHF.